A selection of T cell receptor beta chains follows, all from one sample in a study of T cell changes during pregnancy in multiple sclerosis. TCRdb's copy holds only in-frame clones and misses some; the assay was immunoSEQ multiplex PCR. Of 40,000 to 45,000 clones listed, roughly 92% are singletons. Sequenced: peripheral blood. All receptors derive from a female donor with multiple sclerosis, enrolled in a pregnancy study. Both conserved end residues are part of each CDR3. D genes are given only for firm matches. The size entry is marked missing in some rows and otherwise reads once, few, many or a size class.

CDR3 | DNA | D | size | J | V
CASSFRALDEQYF | TGTGCTAGCAGCTTTAGGGCCTTAGACGAGCAGTACTTC | NA | NA | TRBJ2-7 | TRBV7-7
CASSLRSSYEQYF | TGTGCCAGCAGCTTACGGTCCAGCTACGAGCAGTACTTC | NA | few | TRBJ2-7 | TRBV11-1
CASREEVSGAFF | TGTGCCAGCAGAGAAGAGGTCTCTGGGGCTTTCTTT | NA | NA | TRBJ1-1 | TRBV6-1
CAWSNKQGTGYTF | TGTGCCTGGAGCAATAAACAGGGGACTGGCTACACCTTC | TRBD1 | NA | TRBJ1-2 | TRBV30
CASSLIRSNTGELFF | TGTGCCAGCAGCTTAATCAGGTCGAACACCGGGGAGCTGTTTTTT | NA | NA | TRBJ2-2 | TRBV11-2
CASSQVAGQGFPYEQYF | TGCGCCAGCAGCCAGGTAGCGGGACAGGGGTTTCCCTACGAGCAGTACTTC | TRBD1 | NA | TRBJ2-7 | TRBV4-3
CASSLGLWQRPLYNEQFF | TGTGCCAGCAGCTTGGGGCTTTGGCAGCGGCCCTTATACAATGAGCAGTTCTTC | NA | NA | TRBJ2-1 | TRBV5-6
CASSPLGVPSYNEQFF | TGTGCCAGCTCACCCCTTGGAGTGCCGTCCTACAATGAGCAGTTCTTC | NA | NA | TRBJ2-1 | TRBV18
CASSVRGQGADEQFF | TGCGCCAGCAGCGTGCGGGGACAGGGGGCGGATGAGCAGTTCTTC | TRBD1 | NA | TRBJ2-1 | TRBV5-1
CASRMGEIQYF | TGTGCCAGCAGGATGGGCGAAATTCAGTACTTC | NA | NA | TRBJ2-4 | TRBV7-9
CASSLEQLEQFF | TGTGCCAGCAGCTTGGAGCAACTAGAGCAGTTCTTC | NA | NA | TRBJ2-1 | TRBV5-6
CASTRGVTSTDTQYF | TGTGCCAGCACCCGTGGGGTTACTAGCACAGATACGCAGTATTTT | NA | once | TRBJ2-3 | TRBV9
CASSPGQGMLEKLFF | TGTGCCAGCAGCCCTGGACAGGGGATGTTGGAAAAACTGTTTTTT | TRBD1 | once | TRBJ1-4 | TRBV7-9
CAWRPKVTSGREFF | TGTGCCTGGAGGCCTAAAGTTACTAGCGGCCGCGAGTTCTTC | TRBD2 | NA | TRBJ2-1 | TRBV30
CASSLDPVADTQYF | TGTGCCAGCAGCTTGGATCCCGTTGCGGATACGCAGTATTTT | NA | NA | TRBJ2-3 | TRBV5-6
CASSLYEGSYEQYF | TGTGCCAGCAGCTTATATGAAGGGTCCTACGAGCAGTACTTC | NA | NA | TRBJ2-7 | TRBV7-3
CSASGQGDNEQFF | TGCAGCGCTTCGGGACAGGGGGACAATGAGCAGTTCTTC | TRBD1 | NA | TRBJ2-1 | TRBV29-1
CAISDWDPRFAGELFF | TGTGCCATCAGTGATTGGGACCCCCGGTTCGCCGGGGAGCTGTTTTTT | NA | NA | TRBJ2-2 | TRBV10-3
CASSERRSNQPQHF | TGTGCCAGCAGTGAACGGAGATCCAATCAGCCCCAGCATTTT | NA | NA | TRBJ1-5 | TRBV2
CASSVGSSYEQYF | TGTGCCAGCAGCGTAGGCTCATCCTACGAGCAGTACTTC | NA | NA | TRBJ2-7 | TRBV7-9
CASSTGLTDTQYF | TGCGCCAGCAGCACAGGCCTCACAGATACGCAGTATTTT | NA | NA | TRBJ2-3 | TRBV5-1
CAWRSSGNEKLFF | TGTGCCTGGCGAAGTTCAGGGAATGAAAAACTGTTTTTT | NA | NA | TRBJ1-4 | TRBV30
CASSQGAAIQYF | TGTGCCAGCAGCCAAGGGGCCGCGATTCAGTACTTC | NA | NA | TRBJ2-4 | TRBV14
CAISMGAVYEQYF | TGTGCCATCAGTATGGGTGCCGTCTACGAGCAGTACTTC | NA | NA | TRBJ2-7 | TRBV10-3
CASSLGAELATNEKLFF | TGTGCCAGCAGCTTGGGGGCAGAACTTGCAACTAATGAAAAACTGTTTTTT | NA | NA | TRBJ1-4 | TRBV5-5
CATQRTGSVDTEAFF | TGTGCCACCCAGAGAACAGGGTCAGTAGACACTGAAGCTTTCTTT | NA | once | TRBJ1-1 | TRBV15